The 21 T cell receptor beta chains below come from one sample, sequenced in a study of blood T cell repertoires in COVID-19. The protocol was immunoSEQ multiplex PCR, while the TCRdb copy is restricted to in-frame clones and leaves out a portion. The data show about 100,000 clones, roughly nine tenths seen once. Sequencing was done on a sample of peripheral blood. Receptor source: a man aged 50 to 60 with active COVID-19.

V gene TRBV11-2 combines with J gene TRBJ1-5; no firm D call. V lost 1 base and J 0 bases, leaving 7 bases between the germline ends. The CDR3 length is 15 residues. The germline V gene has CDR1 SGHAT and CDR2 FQNNGV. Here the CDR3 reads CASSLGASSNQPQHF. Written as DNA, the CDR3 is TGTGCCAGCAGCTTAGGGGCCAGTAGCAATCAGCCCCAGCATTTT. The variable domain in full, with the rest retrieved from reference TRBV11-2 and TRBJ1-5, is EAGVAQSPRYKIIEKRQSVAFWCNPISGHATLYWYQQILGQGPKLLIQFQNNGVVDDSQLPKDRFSAERLKGVDSTLKIQPAKLEDSAVYLCASSLGASSNQPQHFGDGTRLSIL.

The rearrangement uses TRBV6-5 and TRBJ2-2; possibly TRBD2 for D (5 bases). Germline V gene data show CDR1 as MNHEY and CDR2 as SVGAGI. Trimming shortened V by 6 bases and J by 2 bases, and 7 bases separated the two germline ends. The CDR3 is made up of 13 amino acids. This CDR3 reads CASSGVNTGELFF. CDR3 nucleotides: TGTGCCAGCAGCGGGGTAAACACCGGGGAGCTGTTTTTT.

The chain combines TRBV5-1 with TRBJ2-5; 8 bases are a match to TRBD2. The CDR3 is 17 residues long. The V gene end was trimmed by 0 bases and the J gene end by 3 bases; junction bases not matched to a gene: 10. The germline V gene has CDR1 SGHRS and CDR2 YFSETQ. The CDR3 loop reads CASSLVGVAGKKETQYF. CDR3 bases: TGCGCCAGCAGCTTGGTAGGGGTAGCGGGGAAGAAAGAGACCCAGTACTTC. The full variable domain, with the rest looked up from reference TRBV5-1 and TRBJ2-5, is KAGVTQTPRYLIKTRGQQVTLSCSPISGHRSVSWYQQTPGQGLQFLFEYFSETQRNKGNFPGRFSGRQFSNSRSEMNVSTLELGDSALYLCASSLVGVAGKKETQYFGPGTRLLVL.

The CDR3 DNA sequence: TGTGCAGGGACTCGGGAGTCCTACGAGCAGTACGTC. Amino acids: CAGTRESYEQYV. V usage is TRBV6-5 and J usage is TRBJ2-7; the D gene is possibly TRBD2 (6 bases). The CDR3 runs 12 residues. In germline, CDR1 is MNHEY, CDR2 SVGAGI.

This chain links TRBV4-1 with TRBJ2-1; 8 bases are shared with TRBD2. CDR1 is MGHRA and CDR2 is YSYEKL in the germline V gene. The CDR3 extends over 18 amino acids. The trim removed 1 base at V and 8 bases at J, leaving 16 bases unmatched. The CDR3 is CASSQGQTIAGLADEQFF. The CDR3 bases are TGCGCCAGCAGCCAAGGGCAAACTATAGCGGGGCTGGCGGATGAGCAGTTCTTC.

The rearrangement links TRBV27 to TRBJ2-3; TRBD1 aligns across 7 bases. The CDR3 has 15 residues. V lost 5 bases, J lost 0 bases, and 5 bases stayed unmatched. Germline loops: CDR1 MNHEY, CDR2 SMNVEV (reference sequence). CDR3 in DNA: TGTGCCAGCAGTGCACGGACAGGCAGCACAGATACGCAGTATTTT. It yields the protein CASSARTGSTDTQYF.

This clone has just a few counts. V usage is TRBV11-1 and J usage is TRBJ2-7; D remains unclear. Trimming stripped 1 base from V and 0 bases from J, with 7 bases between. The CDR3 has 14 residues. Germline CDR1 SGHAT, CDR2 FQDESV (reference sequence). The CDR3 reads CASSLGPGSYEQYF. As DNA, the CDR3 is TGTGCCAGCAGCTTAGGTCCAGGCTCCTACGAGCAGTACTTC.

This chain joins TRBV9 and TRBJ2-7; TRBD1 matches 7 bases. V lost 2 bases and J lost 5; bases outside the gene matches: 7. The CDR3 is 14 amino acids. In germline, CDR1 is SGDLS, CDR2 YYNGEE. This CDR3 is CASSVQTGDDEQYF. The CDR3 DNA reads TGTGCCAGCAGCGTTCAAACAGGGGACGACGAGCAGTACTTC.

The rearrangement uses TRBV4-1 and TRBJ2-1; weak D call: TRBD1 (6 bases). Trimming pared 0 bases from V and 2 bases from J, leaving 14 bases between. The CDR3 length is 17 residues. Germline CDR1 reads MGHRA; CDR2 reads YSYEKL. The CDR3 DNA reads as TGCGCCAGCAGCCAAGAGAGGGGGTTAGGAGCCTACAATGAGCAGTTCTTC. This codes for CASSQERGLGAYNEQFF.

This clone was picked up a small number of times. The chain carries TRBV24-1 and TRBJ2-7; possible D gene TRBD2, 6 bases. The germline gives CDR1 KGHDR, CDR2 SFDVKD. V lost 7 bases, J lost 6 bases, and 21 bases lay in between. This CDR3 spans 15 amino acids. The CDR3 here is CATRPKVEGLCEQYV. In nucleotides, the CDR3 is TGTGCCACCAGGCCAAAAGTGGAGGGCTTGTGCGAGCAGTACGTC.

The chain carries TRBV6-2 or TRBV6-3 and TRBJ2-5; TRBD2 agrees at 7 bases. The CDR3 contains 15 residues. In germline, CDR1 is MNHEY, CDR2 SVGEGT. J gave up 2 bases and V 0 bases, and 3 bases lay outside the gene matches. The CDR3, as DNA: TGTGCCAGCAGTTACTCTGCGGGAGATCAAGAGACCCAGTACTTC. It codes for CASSYSAGDQETQYF.

V usage is TRBV24-1 and J usage is TRBJ2-1; TRBD2 matches 8 bases. The CDR3 is 16 residues long. The germline CDR1 and CDR2 sequences are KGHDR and SFDVKD. J lost 6 bases, V lost 3 bases, and 9 bases had no gene match. The CDR3 here is CATSDVSGSPGNEQFF. Written as DNA, the CDR3 is TGTGCCACCAGTGATGTGAGCGGGAGTCCCGGCAATGAGCAGTTCTTC.

This chain links TRBV4-1 with TRBJ2-7, with 8 bases aligning to TRBD2. The V and J ends lost 4 bases and 3 bases, in that order; junction bases with no gene match: 14. Germline lookup yields CDR1 MGHRA and CDR2 YSYEKL. The CDR3 consists of 17 residues. The CDR3, as DNA: TGCGCCAGCAGCCTTCGCCCCGCGCCGGGGGGGATCTACGAGCAGTACTTC. This translates into CASSLRPAPGGIYEQYF.

The chain uses TRBV7-2 and TRBJ2-7; no firm D call. The CDR3 spans 13 residues. Germline V gene data show CDR1 as SGHTA and CDR2 as FQGNSA. V lost 3 bases and J lost 7, with 13 bases in between. The chain's CDR3 is CASSLWLGREQYF. In nucleotides, the CDR3 is TGTGCCAGCAGCTTGTGGCTAGGAAGGGAGCAGTACTTC. Filled out from reference TRBV7-2 and TRBJ2-7, the complete variable domain reads GAGVSQSPSNKVTEKGKDVELRCDPISGHTALYWYRQSLGQGLEFLIYFQGNSAPDKSGLPSDRFSAERTGGSVSTLTIQRTQQEDSAVYLCASSLWLGREQYFGPGTRLTVT.

The rearrangement links TRBV3-1 (or the pseudogene TRBV3-2) to TRBJ1-3; D is undetermined. There are 16 residues in the CDR3. Germline V gene data show CDR1 as LGHDT and CDR2 as YNNKEL (reference sequence). The V gene lost 1 base and the J gene lost 0 bases, with 10 bases spanning the gap. The CDR3 protein is CASSQGSGSSGNTIYF. The CDR3 DNA follows: TGTGCCAGCAGCCAAGGTTCGGGAAGCTCTGGAAACACCATATATTTT.

The genes are TRBV10-3 and TRBJ1-2, with D perhaps matching TRBD1 (6 bases). This CDR3 has 10 amino acids. V was pared by 10 bases and J by 8 bases, with 11 bases between. CDR1 is ENHRY, CDR2 SYGVKD, per germline. The CDR3 loop is CATYRDGYTF. DNA of the CDR3: TGTGCCACCTACAGGGACGGCTACACCTTC.

The chain couples TRBV7-9 to TRBJ1-4, with 9 bases lining up with TRBD1. With V trimmed by 5 bases and J by 7 bases, 11 bases remained unmatched. CDR3 length: 16 residues. Germline V CDR1 and CDR2: SEHNR, FQNEAQ (reference sequence). The CDR3 DNA reads TGTGCCAGCAGCCTGGGACAGGGTGCGACTGGTGAAAAACTGTTTTTT. It encodes CASSLGQGATGEKLFF.

This sequence joins TRBV6-5 and TRBJ1-6; the D gene is possibly TRBD1 (5 bases). The V gene lost 2 bases and the J gene lost 9 bases, with 14 bases spanning the gap. CDR1 MNHEY and CDR2 SVGAGI come from the germline V gene. The CDR3 spans 15 residues. The CDR3, as DNA: TGTGCCAGCAGTTACCGAGGACACCCTCCTTCACCCCTCCACTTT. Its protein is CASSYRGHPPSPLHF.

V usage is TRBV2 and J usage is TRBJ1-4; 8 bases match TRBD1. V lost 6 bases and J lost 4; bases outside the gene matches: 7. The germline V gene has CDR1 SNHLY and CDR2 FYNNEI. The CDR3 sequence is 15 residues long. Here the CDR3 DNA reads TGTGCCAGCAGCCCAGGGGGCGCCGGTAATGAAAAACTGTTTTTT. Its translation: CASSPGGAGNEKLFF.

The chain recombines TRBV3-1 (or the pseudogene TRBV3-2) with TRBJ1-2; D is possibly TRBD1 (5 bases). Trimming cost V 4 bases and J 7 bases, with 13 bases left between them. The CDR3 is 13 residues long. The germline V gene has CDR1 LGHDT and CDR2 YNNKEL (reference sequence). The CDR3 DNA follows: TGTGCCAGCAGCCCAACAGGAAAGAGTGGCTACACCTTC. This sequence encodes CASSPTGKSGYTF.

This chain connects TRBV3-1 (or the pseudogene TRBV3-2) to TRBJ1-2; D remains ambiguous. Germline lookup yields CDR1 LGHDT and CDR2 YNNKEL (reference sequence). This CDR3 region has 11 residues. V was clipped by 5 bases and J by 8 bases, with 9 bases between them. CDR3 sequence: CASSFHGGYTF. As DNA, the CDR3 is TGTGCCAGCAGCTTTCACGGGGGCTACACCTTC.